A selection of T cell receptor beta chains follows, all from one sample in a study of beta chain features in type 1 diabetes. Data came from immunoSEQ multiplex PCR; TCRdb stores just in-frame clones and leaves some out. In the table there are some 130,000 clones, around 9% of which are singletons. The sample consisted of central memory CD4+ T cells from blood. All receptors come from a man between 25 and 39 years old with type 1 diabetes. Both conserved end residues are part of each CDR3. D genes are given only for firm matches. Only part of the rows carry a size: once, few, many, or a class if the clone is expanded.

TRBV29-1	TRBJ1-2	TRBD1	NA	CSVWQGANYGYTF	TGCAGCGTTTGGCAGGGGGCCAACTATGGCTACACCTTC
TRBV7-9	TRBJ2-7	NA	few	CASSLFGASYEQYF	TGTGCCAGCAGCTTATTTGGGGCTTCCTACGAGCAGTACTTC
TRBV27	TRBJ1-2	TRBD1	few	CASSTPRDRGKNGYTF	TGTGCCAGCAGTACACCCCGGGACAGGGGGAAGAATGGCTACACCTTC
TRBV4-3	TRBJ1-5	NA	NA	CASSQDSGQPQHF	TGCGCCAGCAGCCAAGACTCAGGCCAGCCCCAGCATTTT
TRBV30	TRBJ1-5	NA	NA	CAWSGGQWQPQHF	TGTGCCTGGAGCGGGGGGCAGTGGCAGCCCCAGCATTTT
TRBV19	TRBJ2-1	NA	NA	CASSIEGGGPFF	TGTGCCAGTAGTATAGAAGGGGGGGGACCGTTCTTC
TRBV7-9	TRBJ1-6	NA	many	CASSFEVQGSPLHF	TGTGCCAGCAGCTTCGAGGTTCAAGGATCACCCCTCCACTTT
TRBV6-5	TRBJ2-7	TRBD1	NA	CASRVRDRGPYEQYF	TGTGCCAGCCGCGTAAGGGACAGGGGGCCCTACGAGCAGTACTTC
TRBV6-4	TRBJ1-1	NA	few	CASSDSTAGNTEAFF	TGTGCCAGCAGTGACTCGACGGCGGGGAACACTGAAGCTTTCTTT
TRBV5-1	TRBJ1-2	TRBD1	NA	CASSETGGETYGYTF	TGCGCCAGCAGCGAAACAGGGGGGGAAACCTATGGCTACACCTTC
TRBV4-2	TRBJ2-1	TRBD1	few	CASSLGTGDGEQFF	TGTGCCAGCAGCCTGGGGACAGGGGACGGTGAGCAGTTCTTC
TRBV7-9	TRBJ2-2	NA	NA	CASSLDTGTNTGELFF	TGTGCCAGCAGCTTAGACACGGGGACGAACACCGGGGAGCTGTTTTTT
TRBV6-5	TRBJ2-1	TRBD2	few	CASSLAGNEQFF	TGTGCCAGCAGTCTAGCGGGGAATGAGCAGTTCTTC
TRBV5-1	TRBJ2-2	NA	NA	CASTQTLNTGELFF	TGCGCCAGCACTCAGACACTGAACACCGGGGAGCTGTTTTTT
TRBV5-1	TRBJ2-1	NA	NA	CASSLGGSNEQFF	TGCGCCAGCAGCTTAGGAGGGTCCAATGAGCAGTTCTTC
TRBV6-6	TRBJ1-5	NA	NA	CASAGNQPQHF	TGTGCCAGTGCAGGGAACCAGCCCCAGCATTTT
TRBV4-2	TRBJ2-3	TRBD2	NA	CASSQDEASGVTDTQYF	TGTGCCAGCAGCCAAGATGAGGCTAGCGGGGTCACAGATACGCAGTATTTT
TRBV5-6	TRBJ2-5	TRBD2	NA	CASSLVSGAGGTQYF	TGTGCCAGCAGCTTGGTTAGCGGGGCGGGTGGGACCCAGTACTTC
TRBV7-2	TRBJ2-1	NA	few	CASSLFQGGSYNEQFF	TGTGCCAGCAGCTTATTTCAAGGCGGCTCCTACAATGAGCAGTTCTTC
TRBV30	TRBJ1-2	NA	many	CAWNVGWMGYTF	TGTGCCTGGAACGTGGGCTGGATGGGCTACACCTTC
TRBV28	TRBJ2-2	TRBD2	NA	CASSLASGRTGELFF	TGTGCCAGCAGTTTGGCTAGCGGGCGCACCGGGGAGCTGTTTTTT
TRBV7-9	TRBJ2-1	TRBD2	NA	CASSYHLGLAGVYNEQFF	TGTGCCAGCAGCTATCACCTCGGACTAGCGGGGGTCTACAATGAGCAGTTCTTC
TRBV2	TRBJ1-1	NA	NA	CASSPRTEAFF	TGTGCCAGCAGTCCGAGGACTGAAGCTTTCTTT
TRBV4-2	TRBJ1-5	NA	few	CASNRDGDQPQHF	TGTGCCAGCAACAGGGACGGAGATCAGCCCCAGCATTTT
TRBV4-1	TRBJ2-5	TRBD2	few	CASSQASGGARETQYF	TGCGCCAGCAGCCAAGCTAGCGGGGGGGCCCGGGAGACCCAGTACTTC
TRBV7-9	TRBJ2-5	TRBD2	NA	CASSLAVGGTQETQYF	TGTGCCAGCAGCTTAGCTGTCGGGGGGACGCAAGAGACCCAGTACTTC
TRBV23-1	TRBJ2-7	NA	many	CASSHRVVEQYF	TGCGCCAGCAGTCACCGGGTGGTCGAGCAGTACTTC
TRBV5-4	TRBJ2-1	TRBD1	few	CASSLGTGYYNEQFF	TGTGCCAGCAGCTTGGGGACAGGATACTACAATGAGCAGTTCTTC
TRBV9	TRBJ2-3	NA	few	CASSVEGGVLRDTQYF	TGTGCCAGCAGCGTAGAAGGCGGGGTGCTAAGAGATACGCAGTATTTT
TRBV5-4	TRBJ2-7	NA	few	CASSEGTIYEQYF	TGTGCCAGCAGCGAAGGGACAATCTACGAGCAGTACTTC
TRBV11-2	TRBJ1-6	NA	NA	CATSQRGRSSPLHF	TGTGCCACCAGTCAACGGGGGAGGAGCTCACCCCTCCACTTT
TRBV13	TRBJ1-1	TRBD1	few	CASSLYRGRDTEAFF	TGTGCCAGCAGTCTCTACAGGGGACGTGACACTGAAGCTTTCTTT
TRBV4-3	TRBJ2-6	TRBD1	NA	CASSQGDRGRPPVLTF	TGCGCCAGCAGCCAGGGAGACAGGGGCCGACCCCCCGTCCTGACTTTC
TRBV6-1	TRBJ1-4	NA	NA	CASSAREVTNEKLFF	TGTGCCAGCAGTGCGAGAGAGGTGACTAATGAAAAACTGTTTTTT
TRBV7-8	TRBJ2-3	TRBD2	NA	CASSLTRPGLVHTDTQYF	TGTGCCAGCAGCTTAACTAGACCGGGACTAGTCCACACAGATACGCAGTATTTT
TRBV6-5	TRBJ2-3	NA	few	CASCVTGADTQYF	TGTGCCAGCTGTGTGACGGGGGCAGATACGCAGTATTTT
TRBV7-9	TRBJ1-4	TRBD1	few	CASSLRQGHEKLFF	TGTGCCAGCAGCTTAAGACAGGGGCACGAAAAACTGTTTTTT
TRBV2	TRBJ2-5	TRBD2	many	CASSGGLETQYF	TGTGCCAGTAGCGGGGGGCTGGAGACCCAGTACTTC
TRBV29-1	TRBJ2-5	TRBD1	NA	CSAGQARETQYF	TGCAGCGCTGGACAGGCCAGAGAGACCCAGTACTTC
TRBV10-3	TRBJ2-7	TRBD1	many	CAISGDREEQYF	TGTGCCATCAGCGGGGACAGGGAGGAGCAGTACTTC
TRBV2	TRBJ2-1	NA	few	CASSTEGSYNEQFF	TGTGCCAGCAGTACCGAGGGCTCCTACAATGAGCAGTTCTTC
TRBV11-2	TRBJ2-7	NA	NA	CASSFERDSYEQYF	TGTGCCAGCAGCTTCGAGAGGGATTCCTACGAGCAGTACTTC
TRBV4-1	TRBJ2-5	NA	few	CASSQGAGQIQETQYF	TGCGCCAGCAGCCAAGGGGCGGGACAGATCCAAGAGACCCAGTACTTC
TRBV30	TRBJ1-6	NA	few	CAWSVQDNSPLHF	TGTGCCTGGAGTGTACAGGACAATTCACCCCTCCACTTT
TRBV29-1	TRBJ2-6	TRBD2	few	CSVHGGGGANVLTF	TGCAGCGTCCACGGGGGGGGTGGGGCCAACGTCCTGACTTTC
TRBV7-6	TRBJ2-5	NA	few	CASSLAAQETQYF	TGTGCCAGCAGCTTGGCGGCTCAAGAGACCCAGTACTTC